These 15 T cell receptor beta chains were all obtained from the same sample, sequenced in a study of OX40 agonist ivuxolimab in advanced cancers. The protocol used for the library was the immunoSEQ multiplex PCR assay. Not all clones reach the TCRdb copy of this immuneACCESS table, which keeps in-frame sequences only. Checked studies attribute under half of the gap to unresolved V genes and leave the rest unexplained. The sample data list around 60,000 clones, and around 90% of these were observed just once. The ten largest clones represent 1.5% to 2% of the sample. The sample was CD4+ or CD8+ T cells sorted from blood, taken in a trial of the OX40 agonist ivuxolimab. The source is an adult with an advanced solid tumor such as melanoma, head and neck, liver or kidney cancer.

This sequence joins TRBV6-6 and TRBJ1-4; 8 bases are shared with TRBD1. The V gene's germline CDR1 is MNHNY and CDR2 SVGAGI (reference sequence). Germline trimming cut 5 bases from V and 6 bases from J; bases unmatched to any gene: 5. The CDR3 extends over 14 amino acids. In DNA form, the CDR3 reads TGTGCCAGCAGTGACAGGGGTGTAGATGAAAAACTGTTTTTT. Its translation: CASSDRGVDEKLFF.

The rearrangement uses TRBV2 and TRBJ2-3; D might be TRBD1 (5 bases). With 7 bases removed from V and 1 base from J, the gap between germline ends came to 12 bases. The CDR3 is made up of 14 amino acids. Germline V gene data show CDR1 as SNHLY and CDR2 as FYNNEI. DNA for the CDR3: TGTGCCAGCATTAGGGGTCCGGGCACAGATACGCAGTATTTT. The encoded protein is CASIRGPGTDTQYF. The whole variable domain, filled in from reference TRBV2 and TRBJ2-3, reads EPEVTQTPSHQVTQMGQEVILRCVPISNHLYFYWYRQILGQKVEFLVSFYNNEISEKSEIFDDQFSVERPDGSNFTLKIRSTKLEDSAMYFCASIRGPGTDTQYFGPGTRLTVL.

The chain employs TRBV19 and TRBJ1-1; D call uncertain. The CDR3 runs 15 residues. Looked up from germline, CDR1 is LNHDA and CDR2 is SQIVND (reference sequence). Trimming took 5 bases from V and 6 from J, leaving 19 bases between them. The CDR3 DNA sequence: TGTGCCAGTAGTCCCCCTTACGGGGTCGCATCTGAAGCTTTCTTT. This codes for CASSPPYGVASEAFF.

This clone was counted between two and nine times. The chain links TRBV19 to TRBJ1-5; D remains unclear. Between the trimmed V and J ends, which lost 2 bases and 5 bases, there was a span of 7 bases. Germline V gene sequence: CDR1 LNHDA, CDR2 SQIVND (reference sequence). The CDR3 totals 13 residues. DNA for the CDR3: TGTGCCAGTAGTATATCGAGGGATCAGCCCCAGCATTTT. This gives the protein CASSISRDQPQHF.

The count of this clone is one. This chain joins TRBV7-3 and TRBJ2-1; D ambiguous. The CDR3 is 14 amino acids. The V gene lost 5 bases and the J gene lost 7 bases, with 15 bases spanning the gap. Germline V gene sequence: CDR1 SGHTA, CDR2 FQGTGA. CDR3 region: CASSPGPPPNEQFF. The CDR3 region has the DNA TGTGCCAGCAGCCCAGGACCCCCCCCGAATGAGCAGTTCTTC.

Concerning this clone: Other DNA variants within this sample encode the same CDR3. The chain joins TRBV10-3 to TRBJ2-6, with 9 positions matching TRBD1. Germline V gives CDR1 ENHRY, CDR2 SYGVKD. After removal of 6 bases from V and 1 base from J, the junction contained 13 bases not matched to a gene. The CDR3 covers 19 residues. This CDR3 reads CAISDLVPGQGSGANVLTF. The CDR3 coding sequence is TGTGCCATCAGCGACCTCGTCCCGGGACAGGGTTCTGGGGCCAACGTCCTGACTTTC.

This sequence joins TRBV11-2 and TRBJ2-1; 8 nucleotides match TRBD1. The germline gives CDR1 SGHAT, CDR2 FQNNGV. Unmatched junction bases numbered 14, after V lost 5 bases and J lost 11 bases. The CDR3 is 15 amino acids. The DNA of the CDR3 is TGTGCCAGCAGCCTACGGACGGACAGGGCGGTGAAGCAGTTCTTC. Translation: CASSLRTDRAVKQFF.

The J gene is TRBJ2-7, the V gene TRBV18; TRBD2 matches 8 bases. V was clipped by 1 base and J by 0 bases; unmatched bases: 2. Germline V CDR1 and CDR2: KGHSH, LQKENI. The CDR3 has 15 amino acids. In nucleotides, the CDR3 is TGTGCCAGCTCACCACTTACTAGCGGCTCCTACGAGCAGTACTTC. This encodes CASSPLTSGSYEQYF.

CDR3 sequence: CASSYSGVESEAFF. Written as DNA, the CDR3 is TGTGCCAGCAGTTATTCTGGGGTTGAGTCTGAAGCTTTCTTT. This sequence joins TRBV6-6 and TRBJ1-1; D not certain. The CDR3 covers 14 residues. V was pared by 3 bases and J by 6 bases, with 14 bases between. Germline V gene data show CDR1 as MNHNY and CDR2 as SVGAGI (reference sequence).

The chain uses TRBV29-1 and TRBJ2-1; the match to TRBD1 covers 10 bases. The CDR3 loop spans 15 amino acids. Trimming took 0 bases from V and 4 from J; bases not matched to a gene: 3. Germline loops: CDR1 SQVTM, CDR2 ANQGSEA. The CDR3 reads CSVEDLGQGYNEQFF. DNA of the CDR3: TGCAGCGTTGAAGATCTGGGACAGGGGTACAATGAGCAGTTCTTC.

This sequence joins TRBV5-1 and TRBJ2-1; no clear D. V was pared by 2 bases and J by 0 bases, with 9 bases between. CDR3 length: 15 residues. Germline lookup yields CDR1 SGHRS and CDR2 YFSETQ. The CDR3 protein is CASSFGRLSYNEQFF. The DNA for the CDR3 is TGCGCCAGCAGCTTTGGACGACTCTCCTACAATGAGCAGTTCTTC.

For the CDR3, the DNA is TGTGCCAGTAGTCCATTACAGGGGCCCGCCGGTGGAAACACCATATATTTT. It is translated as CASSPLQGPAGGNTIYF. The chain couples TRBV19 to TRBJ1-3; 7 bases agree with TRBD1. Trimming cost V 5 bases and J 3 bases; bases outside gene matches: 13. CDR3 length equals 17 residues. Germline assignment: CDR1 LNHDA and CDR2 SQIVND (reference sequence).

The chain is built from TRBV7-9 and TRBJ2-7; D not certain. Germline V gives CDR1 SEHNR, CDR2 FQNEAQ (reference sequence). V was shortened by 4 bases and J by 4 bases, with 8 bases between the two germline ends. This CDR3 comprises 12 residues. This chain's CDR3 is CASSSTAYEQYF. The DNA for the CDR3 is TGTGCCAGCAGCTCAACAGCTTACGAGCAGTACTTC.

This chain connects TRBV19 to TRBJ2-7, with TRBD1 matching 7 bases. Trimming removed 3 bases from V and 3 bases from J; junction bases left unmatched: 5. The length of the CDR3 is 14 residues. Germline V gene data show CDR1 as LNHDA and CDR2 as SQIVND (reference sequence). This CDR3 reads CASSIQGQVYEQYF. For the CDR3, the DNA is TGTGCCAGTAGTATCCAAGGACAGGTCTACGAGCAGTACTTC.

V and J are TRBV6-1 and TRBJ2-5; D gene unclear. V lost 7 bases and J 5 bases, leaving 17 bases between the germline ends. CDR1 is MNHNS and CDR2 is SASEGT in the germline V gene. This CDR3 spans 14 amino acids. Here the CDR3 reads CASTMGPNSETQYF. The CDR3 region has the DNA TGTGCCAGCACTATGGGTCCAAACTCCGAGACCCAGTACTTC.